Shown below are 30 T cell receptor beta chains from a single sample sequenced in a study of neurological immune-mediated disorders. One entry per CDR3 protein results from TCRdb running MiXCR on the 5' RACE reads. The data show about 53,000 distinct CDR3 sequences, approximately 9.2% seen once. The time point was: longitudinal time-point 3. Sequencing input: PBMCs. These receptors originate from a woman between 40 and 50 years old in good health.

This clonotype showed up many times. The gene calls are TRBV7-2 and TRBJ1-2; a possible D gene is TRBD1 (5 bases). Germline CDR1 reads SGHTA; CDR2 reads FQGNSA. The CDR3 covers 15 residues. V was clipped by 5 bases and J by 7 bases, with 20 bases between them. CDR3 DNA: TGTGCCAGCAGCGCGCAGGAGTGGGGCTTAGGTGGCTACACCTTC. It codes for CASSAQEWGLGGYTF.

In this sample, this clonotype turned up many times. The CDR3 DNA is TGTGCCAGCAGCACAGGGATCTACGAGCAGTACTTC. Its translation: CASSTGIYEQYF. This chain joins TRBV12-3 or TRBV12-4 and TRBJ2-7; D is possibly TRBD1 (6 bases). The V end was cut by 6 bases, the J end by 3 bases, with 9 bases between. The CDR3 has 12 amino acids.

This clonotype was detected ten times or more. Here the CDR3 reads CASSQNPAGHNEQFF. In DNA, the CDR3 is TGTGCCAGCAGCCAAAACCCAGCGGGACACAATGAGCAGTTCTTC. The rearrangement links TRBV3-1 to TRBJ2-1, with 7 bases that match TRBD2. Looked up from germline, CDR1 is LGHDT and CDR2 is YNNKEL (reference sequence). V was clipped by 2 bases and J by 5 bases; unmatched bases: 6. CDR3 length equals 15 residues.

This clonotype was observed at least ten times. The genes are TRBV18 and TRBJ1-2; D gene unclear. Trimming removed 3 bases from V and 1 base from J, with 9 bases in between. This CDR3 contains 14 residues. Germline V CDR1 and CDR2: KGHSH, LQKENI. The DNA for the CDR3 is TGTGCCAGCTCACCTACCCCGAATAACTATGGCTACACCTTC. Residues: CASSPTPNNYGYTF.

A word on this clonotype: Possible read error: a much larger clone is one base away. CDR3 DNA: TGTGCCAGCAGTCCCCCGACCAGACCCGAGCAGTACTTC. Translating it yields CASSPPTRPEQYF. The chain links TRBV7-2 to TRBJ2-7; D unresolved. Per the germline V gene, CDR1 is SGHTA and CDR2 is FQGNSA. V lost 6 bases and J lost 6, with 15 bases in between. This CDR3 has 13 residues.

This clonotype was observed many times. The gene calls are TRBV12-3 or TRBV12-4 and TRBJ1-1; TRBD1 is a possible D gene (5 bases). Trimming left V 10 bases short and J 7 bases short, with 19 bases between. The CDR3 consists of 13 residues. The DNA of the CDR3 is TGTGCCACCTCCGGCAGGGCCGGCCGTGAAGCTTTCTTT. Translated, it gives CATSGRAGREAFF.

At least ten counts were recorded for this clonotype. The DNA of the CDR3 is TGCAGCGTCCAAATGGACAGGAACTATGGCTACACCTTC. Encoded protein: CSVQMDRNYGYTF. The chain is built from TRBV29-1 and TRBJ1-2; 7 nucleotides agree with TRBD1. V shed 6 bases and J 2 bases; nucleotides not matched to a gene: 6. CDR3 length equals 13 residues. Germline values: CDR1 SQVTM, CDR2 ANQGSEA.

This clonotype was observed at least ten times. The chain carries TRBV29-1 and TRBJ1-2, with a tentative D call TRBD1 (5 bases). The CDR3 has 11 amino acids. The germline CDR1 and CDR2 sequences are SQVTM and ANQGSEA. Trimming cost V 4 bases and J 8 bases, with 11 bases left between them. In DNA, the CDR3 is TGCAGCGTTGGGGGCTCGGGGGGCTACACCTTC. Its protein is CSVGGSGGYTF. Looking up the rest from reference TRBV29-1 and TRBJ1-2 gives the full variable domain: SAVISQKPSRDICQRGTSLTIQCQVDSQVTMMFWYRQQPGQSLTLIATANQGSEATYESGFVIDKFPISRPNLTFSTLTVSNMSPEDSSIYLCSVGGSGGYTFGSGTRLTVV.

This clonotype occurred many times. The gene calls are TRBV20-1 and TRBJ2-1, with 10 bases fitting TRBD2. There are 14 residues in the CDR3. CDR1 and CDR2 from the germline V gene are DFQATT and SNEGSKA (reference sequence). J lost 7 bases, V lost 6 bases, and 9 bases had no gene match. This CDR3 is CSAKSGRAGNEQFF. In DNA form, the CDR3 reads TGCAGTGCAAAGAGCGGGAGGGCCGGAAATGAGCAGTTCTTC.

This clonotype was picked up many times. The chain uses TRBV7-2 and TRBJ2-3; TRBD2 matches at 7 bases. Germline assignment: CDR1 SGHTA and CDR2 FQGNSA. The CDR3 sequence is 16 residues long. With V trimmed by 4 bases and J by 3 bases, 10 bases remained unmatched. The CDR3 region has the DNA TGTGCCAGCAGCTCCCCTTGGGCGGGAGAGACAGATACGCAGTATTTT. This gives the protein CASSSPWAGETDTQYF.

This clonotype was counted ten times or more. V gene TRBV7-2 combines with J gene TRBJ1-5; possible D gene TRBD1, 5 bases. Trimming shortened V by 1 base and J by 6 bases, and 13 bases separated the two germline ends. CDR3 length equals 15 residues. The V gene's germline CDR1 is SGHTA and CDR2 FQGNSA. The CDR3 nucleotides read TGTGCCAGCAGCTTAGACGCGGGGGATGGTCAGCCCCAGCATTTT. Translation: CASSLDAGDGQPQHF.

This clonotype appeared many times. CDR3 sequence reads: CASSQDLAGEYNEQFF. The CDR3 DNA reads TGCGCCAGCAGCCAAGACCTAGCGGGAGAGTACAATGAGCAGTTCTTC. This rearrangement joins TRBV4-3 to TRBJ2-1; 10 bases map to TRBD2. The V and J ends lost 0 bases and 4 bases, in that order; junction bases with no gene match: 3. The CDR3 consists of 16 residues. Per the germline V gene, CDR1 is LGHNA and CDR2 is YSLEER.

The CDR3 DNA is TGCAGTGCTAGCCCTACAGGGGCTGGGAGCATTCAGTACTTC. Protein product: CSASPTGAGSIQYF. This rearrangement joins TRBV20-1 to TRBJ2-4; 7 positions match TRBD1. CDR3 length: 14 amino acids. V lost 3 bases to trimming and J lost 9 bases; unmatched junction nucleotides: 11. The germline V gene has CDR1 DFQATT and CDR2 SNEGSKA (reference sequence).

In this sample, this clonotype turned up once. This may arise from a read error, as a much more abundant clone is one base away. This chain links TRBV3-1 with TRBJ2-1; D gene ambiguous. Germline CDR1 is LGHDT and CDR2 is YNNKEL (reference sequence). The CDR3 runs to 12 residues. With 5 bases removed from V and 10 bases from J, the gap between germline ends came to 12 bases. CDR3 protein: CASSKGPTEQFF. In nucleotides, the CDR3 is TGTGCCAGCAGCAAAGGTCCGACGGAGCAGTTCTTC.

The sample holds many counts of this clonotype. This rearrangement joins TRBV9 to TRBJ1-3; TRBD1 might be the D (5 bases). The length of the CDR3 is 15 residues. V lost 4 bases, J lost 2 bases, and 13 bases lay in between. Germline V gives CDR1 SGDLS, CDR2 YYNGEE. Written as DNA, the CDR3 is TGTGCCAGCAGCCTTGACATGGGGCCTGGAAACACCATATATTTT. Amino acid sequence: CASSLDMGPGNTIYF.

This clonotype was recorded at least ten times. The V call is TRBV12-3 or TRBV12-4, the J call TRBJ2-3; 9 nucleotides match TRBD1. The CDR3 loop spans 18 amino acids. V trimming: 5 bases; J trimming: 2 bases; junction bases outside the gene matches: 14. As DNA, the CDR3 is TGTGCCAGCAGTGTCCCGGGACAGGGAGCGGGACCCACAGATACGCAGTATTTT. As protein: CASSVPGQGAGPTDTQYF.

This clonotype has a count of ten or more. The genes are TRBV5-1 and TRBJ1-2; D not resolved. The CDR3 covers 16 residues. From germline, CDR1 is SGHRS and CDR2 YFSETQ. V lost 0 bases to trimming and J lost 0 bases, with 12 bases between them. In nucleotides, the CDR3 is TGCGCCAGCAGCTTGGAGTCCGGAGGATCTAACTATGGCTACACCTTC. Protein product: CASSLESGGSNYGYTF.

This clonotype was recorded many times. The chain uses TRBV6-2 or TRBV6-3 and TRBJ2-7; D is ambiguous. V was pared by 6 bases and J by 0 bases, with 3 bases between. The CDR3 loop spans 11 amino acids. Germline CDR1 is MNHEY and CDR2 is SVGEGT. This CDR3 reads CASRVSYEQYF. CDR3 sequence (DNA): TGTGCCAGCAGAGTCTCCTACGAGCAGTACTTC.

This clonotype was detected ten times or more. The chain joins TRBV24-1 to TRBJ2-1, with D unresolved. The germline V gene encodes CDR1 KGHDR and CDR2 SFDVKD. This CDR3 has 13 residues. Trimming pared 9 bases from V and 0 bases from J, leaving 8 bases between. Written as DNA, the CDR3 is TGTGCCACCGGCAGCGCCTCCTACAATGAGCAGTTCTTC. It encodes CATGSASYNEQFF.

The chain combines TRBV10-3 with TRBJ2-1, with TRBD1 matching over 7 bases. This CDR3 has 14 amino acids. With V trimmed by 10 bases and J by 5 bases, 11 bases remained unmatched. Germline V gene data show CDR1 as ENHRY and CDR2 as SYGVKD. The CDR3 reads CATGTGTDHNEQFF. The DNA of the CDR3 is TGTGCCACTGGCACTGGGACAGACCACAATGAGCAGTTCTTC.

A few counts support this clonotype. This chain uses TRBV5-1 with TRBJ1-4, with TRBD1 identical over 10 bases. V shed 4 bases and J 7 bases; nucleotides not matched to a gene: 10. In germline, CDR1 is SGHRS, CDR2 YFSETQ. This CDR3 has 16 amino acids. Written as DNA, the CDR3 is TGCGCCAGCAGCCTCGGGACAGGGGCGAGGGCTGAAAAACTGTTTTTT. It encodes CASSLGTGARAEKLFF.

This clonotype was seen repeatedly, ten times or more. The chain uses TRBV6-2 or TRBV6-3 and TRBJ2-1, with D maybe TRBD1 (6 bases). The germline V gene encodes CDR1 MNHEY and CDR2 SVGEGT. The CDR3 consists of 15 residues. V gave up 4 bases and J gave up 4 bases, with 14 bases separating them. This CDR3 is CASSSFSRGYNEQFF. The CDR3 DNA reads as TGTGCCAGCAGTTCCTTCTCGAGGGGGTACAATGAGCAGTTCTTC.

This clonotype was observed at least ten times. V is TRBV4-3 and J is TRBJ1-4; D unresolved. Germline CDR1 LGHNA, CDR2 YSLEER. V dropped 0 bases and J dropped 1 base, with 9 bases sitting between them. This CDR3 has 16 residues. The DNA for the CDR3 is TGCGCCAGCAGCCAAGATGGGATAGGAACTAATGAAAAACTGTTTTTT. Encoded protein: CASSQDGIGTNEKLFF.

By sample fraction, this clonotype is medium-sized (0.01 to 0.1%). V and J are TRBV20-1 and TRBJ1-3; D ambiguous. The V gene lost 5 bases and the J gene lost 5 bases, with 13 bases spanning the gap. CDR1 is DFQATT and CDR2 is SNEGSKA in the germline V gene (reference sequence). The CDR3 is 13 residues long. The CDR3 loop reads CSASEAQRNTIYF. CDR3 DNA: TGCAGTGCTTCTGAGGCGCAGCGAAACACCATATATTTT.

This clonotype was detected many times. The chain is built from TRBV20-1 and TRBJ1-3, with TRBD1 as a possible D gene (5 bases). The length of the CDR3 is 14 residues. Germline assignment: CDR1 DFQATT and CDR2 SNEGSKA (reference sequence). V was shortened by 3 bases and J by 4 bases, with 13 bases between the two germline ends. The CDR3 DNA is TGCAGTGCTAGGCGGCTAGCAGGGGGAAACACCATATATTTT. Translating gives CSARRLAGGNTIYF.

V is TRBV7-2 and J is TRBJ2-7; D might be TRBD1 (6 bases). CDR3 length equals 16 residues. CDR1 is SGHTA and CDR2 is FQGNSA in the germline V gene. Deletions cut 1 base from V and 4 bases from J, with 17 bases between. CDR3 nucleotide sequence: TGTGCCAGCAGCTTAGGGTGGGGCAGGGGCAGGTACGAGCAGTACTTC. Its translation is CASSLGWGRGRYEQYF.

This clonotype showed up many times. This chain connects TRBV6-2 or TRBV6-3 to TRBJ1-5, with D tentatively TRBD1 (6 bases). Trimming stripped 6 bases from V and 0 bases from J, with 21 bases between. The CDR3 runs to 18 residues. The germline V gene has CDR1 MNHEY and CDR2 SVGEGT. The DNA of the CDR3 is TGTGCCAGCAGAAAGAATGCCGGGACATATTATAGCAATCAGCCCCAGCATTTT. Translated, it gives CASRKNAGTYYSNQPQHF.

This clonotype occurred many times. CDR3 region: CSVRTPQETQYF. The CDR3 bases are TGCAGCGTCCGGACACCCCAAGAGACCCAGTACTTC. The rearrangement joins TRBV29-1 to TRBJ2-5; tentatively, D is TRBD1 (5 bases). This CDR3 contains 12 residues. With 6 bases removed from V and 1 base from J, the gap between germline ends came to 9 bases. CDR1 and CDR2 (germline): SQVTM, ANQGSEA. Using reference TRBV29-1 and TRBJ2-5 for the parts outside the CDR3, the full variable domain is SAVISQKPSRDICQRGTSLTIQCQVDSQVTMMFWYRQQPGQSLTLIATANQGSEATYESGFVIDKFPISRPNLTFSTLTVSNMSPEDSSIYLCSVRTPQETQYFGPGTRLLVL.

This chain links TRBV6-2 or TRBV6-3 with TRBJ2-1; D may correspond to TRBD1 or TRBD2 (5 bases each). The length of the CDR3 is 16 residues. V was pared by 4 bases and J by 5 bases, with 18 bases between. Germline V gives CDR1 MNHEY, CDR2 SVGEGT. CDR3 nucleotides: TGTGCCAGCAGTTGGGGGTACTACCCGGGCGACAATGAGCAGTTCTTC. This translates into CASSWGYYPGDNEQFF.

This clonotype was counted ten times or more. The gene calls are TRBV5-6 and TRBJ2-7; 11 bases line up with TRBD1. Per germline, CDR1 SGHDT and CDR2 YYEEEE. The trim removed 2 bases at V and 3 bases at J, leaving 7 bases unmatched. CDR3 length: 16 residues. The CDR3 DNA follows: TGTGCCAGCAGCTTAGAAGCCGGGACAGGGGGCTACGAGCAGTACTTC. Its translation is CASSLEAGTGGYEQYF.